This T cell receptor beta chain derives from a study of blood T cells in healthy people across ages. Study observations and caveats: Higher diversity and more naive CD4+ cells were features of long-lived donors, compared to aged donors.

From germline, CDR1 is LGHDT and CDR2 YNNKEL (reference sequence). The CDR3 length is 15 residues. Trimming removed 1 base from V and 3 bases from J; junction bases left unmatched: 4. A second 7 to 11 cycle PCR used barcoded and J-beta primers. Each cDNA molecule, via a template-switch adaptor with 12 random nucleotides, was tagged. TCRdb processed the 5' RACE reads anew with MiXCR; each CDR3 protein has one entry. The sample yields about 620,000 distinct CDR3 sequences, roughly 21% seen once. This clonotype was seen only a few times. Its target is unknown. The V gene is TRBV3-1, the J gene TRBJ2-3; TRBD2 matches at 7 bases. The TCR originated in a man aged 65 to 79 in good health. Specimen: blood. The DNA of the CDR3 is TGTGCCAGCAGCCAAGGTGGGACTAAAACAGATACGCAGTATTTT. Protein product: CASSQGGTKTDTQYF.